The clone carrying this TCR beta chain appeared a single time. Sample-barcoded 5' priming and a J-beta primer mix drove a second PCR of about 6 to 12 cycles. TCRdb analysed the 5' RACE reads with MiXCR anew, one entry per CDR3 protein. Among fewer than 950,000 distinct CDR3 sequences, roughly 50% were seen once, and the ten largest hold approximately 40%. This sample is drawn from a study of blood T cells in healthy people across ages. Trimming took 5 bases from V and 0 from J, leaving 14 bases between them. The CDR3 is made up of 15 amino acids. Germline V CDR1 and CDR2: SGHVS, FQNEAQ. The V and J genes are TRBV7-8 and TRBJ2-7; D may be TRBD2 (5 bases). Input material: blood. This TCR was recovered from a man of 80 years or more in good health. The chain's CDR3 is CASSPRGGFSYEQYF. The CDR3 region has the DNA TGTGCCAGCAGCCCACGAGGCGGGTTCTCCTACGAGCAGTACTTC.